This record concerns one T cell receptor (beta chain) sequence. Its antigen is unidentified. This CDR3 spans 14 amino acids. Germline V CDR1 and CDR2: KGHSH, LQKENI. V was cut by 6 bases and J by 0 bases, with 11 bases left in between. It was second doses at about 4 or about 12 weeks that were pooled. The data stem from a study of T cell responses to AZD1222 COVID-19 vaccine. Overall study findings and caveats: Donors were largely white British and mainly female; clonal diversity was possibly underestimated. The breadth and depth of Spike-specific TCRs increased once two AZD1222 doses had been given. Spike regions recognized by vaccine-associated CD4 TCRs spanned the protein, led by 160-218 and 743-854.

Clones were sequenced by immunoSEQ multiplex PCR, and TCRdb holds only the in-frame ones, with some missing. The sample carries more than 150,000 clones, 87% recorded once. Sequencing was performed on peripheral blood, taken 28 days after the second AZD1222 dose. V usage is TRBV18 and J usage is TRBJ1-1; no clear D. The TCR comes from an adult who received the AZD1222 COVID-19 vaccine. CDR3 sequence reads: CASSPWQLNTEAFF. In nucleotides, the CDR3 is TGTGCCAGCTCTCCCTGGCAGCTGAACACTGAAGCTTTCTTT.